The next 29 T cell receptor beta chains were all read from a single sample in a study of T cell changes during pregnancy in multiple sclerosis. The repertoire was sequenced with immunoSEQ multiplex PCR; TCRdb's copy has only in-frame clones and lacks some. This table has some 68,000 clones, more than 85% appearing once. Sequences were derived from peripheral blood, sampled in the second trimester of pregnancy. These TCRs come from a female donor with multiple sclerosis, enrolled in a pregnancy study.

The genes are TRBV7-6 and TRBJ2-2, with D unclear. V was cut by 3 bases and J by 1 base, with 6 bases left in between. The CDR3 is made up of 14 amino acids. From germline, CDR1 is SGHVS and CDR2 FNYEAQ. The CDR3 protein is CASSFTMNTGELFF. The CDR3 coding sequence is TGTGCCAGCAGCTTTACTATGAACACCGGGGAGCTGTTTTTT.

The genes are TRBV5-1 and TRBJ1-3; 7 positions match TRBD1. Germline values: CDR1 SGHRS, CDR2 YFSETQ. The CDR3 is 15 residues long. V trimming: 4 bases; J trimming: 4 bases; junction bases outside the gene matches: 8. The CDR3 DNA follows: TGCGCCAGCAGCCCGGAAGGACAGGCGGGAAACACCATATATTTT. Residues: CASSPEGQAGNTIYF.

This clone was observed a handful of times. This rearrangement joins TRBV5-6 to TRBJ1-1; 9 bases fit TRBD1. CDR1 is SGHDT, CDR2 YYEEEE, per germline. J lost 5 bases, V lost 4 bases, and 6 bases had no gene match. The CDR3 length is 14 residues. CDR3 DNA: TGTGCCAGCAGCGGGACAGGGTGGATAACTGAAGCTTTCTTT. This sequence encodes CASSGTGWITEAFF.

V usage is TRBV11-2 and J usage is TRBJ2-1; 12 nucleotides line up with TRBD2. Germline V gene sequence: CDR1 SGHAT, CDR2 FQNNGV. Unmatched junction bases numbered 5, after V lost 8 bases and J lost 0 bases. The CDR3 totals 16 residues. CDR3 coding DNA: TGTGCCAGCTTAAGACTAGCGGGGGACTCCTACAATGAGCAGTTCTTC. This encodes CASLRLAGDSYNEQFF.

The rearrangement uses TRBV6-5 and TRBJ1-1, with a tentative D call TRBD1 (6 bases). The CDR3 totals 15 residues. Deletions cut 6 bases from V and 4 bases from J, with 18 bases between. Looked up from germline, CDR1 is MNHEY and CDR2 is SVGAGI. The DNA of the CDR3 is TGTGCCAGCAGCCGTCAACAGGGTGCCAGCACTGAAGCTTTCTTT. Protein product: CASSRQQGASTEAFF.

The V and J genes are TRBV5-6 and TRBJ2-7, with 7 bases matching TRBD1. CDR1 and CDR2 from the germline V gene are SGHDT and YYEEEE. V lost 4 bases, J lost 1 base, and 11 bases stayed unmatched. CDR3 size: 16 residues. CDR3 amino acids: CASSPRDRQQSYEQYF. CDR3 DNA: TGTGCCAGCAGCCCACGGGACAGACAACAATCCTACGAGCAGTACTTC.

The J gene is TRBJ2-7, the V gene TRBV28; 12 bases are shared with TRBD2. The ends lost 8 bases at V and 2 bases at J; junction bases unmatched: 13. The CDR3 has 17 residues. Germline V lookup: CDR1 MDHEN, CDR2 SYDVKM. The DNA of the CDR3 is TGTGCCAGCGGCCGACTAGCGGGGGAGAGTACCCCCTACGAGCAGTACTTC. Protein: CASGRLAGESTPYEQYF. The full variable domain, rest sourced from reference TRBV28 and TRBJ2-7, is DVKVTQSSRYLVKRTGEKVFLECVQDMDHENMFWYRQDPGLGLRLIYFSYDVKMKEKGDIPEGYSVSREKKERFSLILESASTNQTSMYLCASGRLAGESTPYEQYFGPGTRLTVT.

J is TRBJ2-2 and V is TRBV10-1; TRBD2 is a possible D gene (5 bases). This CDR3 is 15 amino acids long. Trimming pared 2 bases from V and 7 bases from J, leaving 14 bases between. CDR1 and CDR2 from the germline V gene are WNHNN and SYGVQD (reference sequence). DNA for the CDR3: TGCGCCAGCAGTGAGCGAAGCGGACCGGTCGGGGAGCTGTTTTTT. This codes for CASSERSGPVGELFF.

V usage is TRBV19 and J usage is TRBJ2-2, with 10 positions matching TRBD2. V was clipped by 3 bases and J by 1 base; unmatched bases: 2. Germline V gene sequence: CDR1 LNHDA, CDR2 SQIVND (reference sequence). This CDR3 is 16 amino acids long. The DNA for the CDR3 is TGTGCCAGTAGTATTCTAGCGGGAGTGAACACCGGGGAGCTGTTTTTT. It encodes CASSILAGVNTGELFF.

J is TRBJ1-5 and V is TRBV7-2; D might be TRBD1 (5 bases). The CDR3 loop spans 15 amino acids. The germline V and J ends were trimmed by 0 bases and 3 bases, with 9 bases remaining between them. Germline V gene sequence: CDR1 SGHTA, CDR2 FQGNSA. This CDR3 reads CASSLAGRANQPQHF. The DNA for the CDR3 is TGTGCCAGCAGCTTAGCGGGCAGGGCCAATCAGCCCCAGCATTTT. Supplemented by reference TRBV7-2 and TRBJ1-5, the full variable domain reads GAGVSQSPSNKVTEKGKDVELRCDPISGHTALYWYRQSLGQGLEFLIYFQGNSAPDKSGLPSDRFSAERTGGSVSTLTIQRTQQEDSAVYLCASSLAGRANQPQHFGDGTRLSIL.

CDR3 protein: CASTQGMNTEAFF. CDR3 bases: TGTGCCAGCACTCAGGGGATGAACACTGAAGCTTTCTTT. The chain employs TRBV14 and TRBJ1-1; D is perhaps TRBD1 (6 bases). The V end was cut by 7 bases, the J end by 0 bases, with 9 bases between. Germline CDR1 reads SGHDN; CDR2 reads FVKESK. The CDR3 loop spans 13 amino acids.

The chain is built from TRBV11-3 and TRBJ1-1; D uncertain. The CDR3 runs to 14 residues. V lost 0 bases and J 8 bases, leaving 13 bases between the germline ends. Germline lookup yields CDR1 SGHNT and CDR2 YENEEA. CDR3 amino acids: CASSLDSRGAEAFF. The CDR3 bases are TGTGCCAGCAGCTTAGACTCCAGAGGTGCGGAAGCTTTCTTT.

The gene calls are TRBV6-1 and TRBJ2-7, with TRBD2 identical over 11 bases. The CDR3 is 14 amino acids. Germline V gene data show CDR1 as MNHNS and CDR2 as SASEGT. V lost 8 bases, J lost 4 bases, and 7 bases stayed unmatched. The CDR3 loop is CASVLAGEPYEQYF. CDR3 sequence (DNA): TGTGCCAGCGTACTAGCGGGAGAGCCGTACGAGCAGTACTTC.

In DNA form, the CDR3 reads TGTGCCAGCAGTTACGCTGGGCGTAGCACAGATACGCAGTATTTT. Encoded protein: CASSYAGRSTDTQYF. The chain carries TRBV6-5 and TRBJ2-3; D not resolved. CDR3 length equals 15 residues. Trimming shortened V by 2 bases and J by 0 bases, and 9 bases separated the two germline ends. CDR1 is MNHEY and CDR2 is SVGAGI in the germline V gene.

The V gene is TRBV5-6, the J gene TRBJ1-1; TRBD1 aligns across 10 bases. The CDR3 extends over 17 amino acids. Trimming removed 4 bases from V and 4 bases from J; junction bases left unmatched: 13. Per the germline V gene, CDR1 is SGHDT and CDR2 is YYEEEE. CDR3 DNA sequence: TGTGCCAGCAGCCGTCGACAGGGGGCTTCTCAGAGCACTGAAGCTTTCTTT. This translates into CASSRRQGASQSTEAFF.

The J gene is TRBJ1-1, the V gene TRBV7-8; maybe TRBD1 (5 bases). CDR1 is SGHVS, CDR2 FQNEAQ, per germline. This CDR3 is built from 15 residues. The V end was cut by 1 base, the J end by 2 bases, with 11 bases between. CDR3 amino acids: CASSLGSGANTEAFF. The CDR3 nucleotides read TGTGCCAGCAGCTTAGGGTCTGGGGCAAACACTGAAGCTTTCTTT. The whole variable domain, filled in from reference TRBV7-8 and TRBJ1-1, reads GAGVSQSPRYKVAKRGQDVALRCDPISGHVSLFWYQQALGQGPEFLTYFQNEAQLDKSGLPSDRFFAERPEGSVSTLKIQRTQQEDSAVYLCASSLGSGANTEAFFGQGTRLTVV.

This chain links TRBV7-2 with TRBJ1-5; tentatively, D is TRBD1 (5 bases). This CDR3 contains 15 residues. From germline, CDR1 is SGHTA and CDR2 FQGNSA. V lost 4 bases and J 7 bases, leaving 17 bases between the germline ends. CDR3 nucleotides: TGTGCCAGCAGCTCCGGGGCGGGGTTTGAACAGCCCCAGCATTTT. Translation: CASSSGAGFEQPQHF.

The chain carries TRBV4-3 and TRBJ1-3, with 7 bases identical to TRBD1. The germline CDR1 and CDR2 sequences are LGHNA and YSLEER. CDR3 size: 15 residues. With 3 bases clipped from V and 4 bases from J, the junction kept 6 bases outside the gene matches. The CDR3 DNA reads TGCGCCAGCAGCCAGTCTACAGGGGAAGGAAACACCATATATTTT. It is translated as CASSQSTGEGNTIYF.

This clone appeared a single time. The chain recombines TRBV5-4 with TRBJ2-3; 10 bases line up with TRBD1. The ends lost 4 bases at V and 3 bases at J; junction bases unmatched: 5. Germline V gene data show CDR1 as SGHNT and CDR2 as YYREEE (reference sequence). CDR3 length equals 15 residues. CDR3 bases: TGTGCCAGCAGCCACCGGGACAGGGGAACAGATACGCAGTATTTT. It encodes CASSHRDRGTDTQYF.

For this clone: The junction does not match germline at one end; this may be a read error. For the CDR3, the DNA is TGTGCCAGCTCACATGGGACAGGGGACCCTCCCTTC. Protein sequence: CASSHGTGDPPF. The J gene is TRBJ1-2, the V gene TRBV18, with 10 bases matching TRBD1. Germline CDR1 and CDR2: KGHSH and LQKENI. The CDR3 is 12 amino acids.

V and J are TRBV18 and TRBJ2-6, with TRBD1 matching over 8 bases. The CDR3 loop spans 17 amino acids. CDR1 and CDR2 from the germline V gene are KGHSH and LQKENI. Trimming at V came to 6 bases and at J to 0 bases, leaving 7 bases not matched to a gene. This CDR3 reads CASSSGQAGSGANVLTF. For the CDR3, the DNA is TGTGCCAGCTCCTCGGGACAGGCAGGCTCTGGGGCCAACGTCCTGACTTTC.

The chain uses TRBV7-2 and TRBJ1-3, with 7 positions matching TRBD1. V gave up 0 bases and J gave up 0 bases; unmatched junction bases: 8. In germline, CDR1 is SGHTA, CDR2 FQGNSA. The CDR3 loop spans 18 amino acids. The CDR3: CASSLAFRGQSSGNTIYF. The CDR3 nucleotides read TGTGCCAGCAGCTTAGCATTCCGGGGACAGAGCTCTGGAAACACCATATATTTT. Combining the CDR3 with reference TRBV7-2 and TRBJ1-3 gives the whole variable domain GAGVSQSPSNKVTEKGKDVELRCDPISGHTALYWYRQSLGQGLEFLIYFQGNSAPDKSGLPSDRFSAERTGGSVSTLTIQRTQQEDSAVYLCASSLAFRGQSSGNTIYFGEGSWLTVV.

The chain combines TRBV5-1 with TRBJ2-3; 9 bases fit TRBD2. The CDR3 runs to 16 residues. Per germline, CDR1 SGHRS and CDR2 YFSETQ. J lost 6 bases, V lost 0 bases, and 8 bases had no gene match. The CDR3 protein is CASSLDVAGVMDTQYF. Written as DNA, the CDR3 is TGCGCCAGCAGCTTGGATGTAGCGGGAGTGATGGATACGCAGTATTTT. The entire variable domain, with the rest obtained from reference TRBV5-1 and TRBJ2-3, is as follows: KAGVTQTPRYLIKTRGQQVTLSCSPISGHRSVSWYQQTPGQGLQFLFEYFSETQRNKGNFPGRFSGRQFSNSRSEMNVSTLELGDSALYLCASSLDVAGVMDTQYFGPGTRLTVL.

This chain's CDR3 is CASSVAGTEKLFF. As DNA, the CDR3 is TGTGCCAGCAGCGTCGCAGGGACAGAAAAACTGTTTTTT. V is TRBV7-9 and J is TRBJ1-4; TRBD1 might be the D (6 bases). The CDR3 is 13 residues long. The V and J ends lost 5 bases and 8 bases respectively, with 12 bases between them. CDR1 SEHNR and CDR2 FQNEAQ come from the germline V gene (reference sequence).

The chain joins TRBV5-1 to TRBJ1-3; TRBD1 is a possible D gene (5 bases). CDR1 and CDR2 (germline): SGHRS, YFSETQ. CDR3 size: 14 residues. V dropped 0 bases and J dropped 5 bases, with 9 bases sitting between them. The DNA for the CDR3 is TGCGCCAGCAGCTTGGCCGGGGGGAGAAACACCATATATTTT. It codes for CASSLAGGRNTIYF. Supplemented by reference TRBV5-1 and TRBJ1-3, the full variable domain reads KAGVTQTPRYLIKTRGQQVTLSCSPISGHRSVSWYQQTPGQGLQFLFEYFSETQRNKGNFPGRFSGRQFSNSRSEMNVSTLELGDSALYLCASSLAGGRNTIYFGEGSWLTVV.

The CDR3 DNA reads TGTGCCAGCAGTTTCACAGGGATAAATGAGCAGTTCTTC. Protein sequence: CASSFTGINEQFF. V usage is TRBV27 and J usage is TRBJ2-1; D may be TRBD1 (6 bases). The CDR3 is 13 residues long. Germline CDR1 and CDR2: MNHEY and SMNVEV (reference sequence). The V end was cut by 3 bases, the J end by 7 bases, with 10 bases between.

This rearrangement joins TRBV6-6 to TRBJ1-6; tentative D call: TRBD1 (5 bases). Germline-derived CDR1 and CDR2 are MNHNY and SVGAGI (reference sequence). CDR3 length equals 16 residues. The ends were cut back, 7 bases at V and 7 bases at J, with 20 bases in the middle. This chain's CDR3 is CASNLGEGPVNSPLHF. The CDR3 DNA is TGTGCCAGCAACTTAGGGGAGGGTCCAGTGAATTCACCCCTCCACTTT.

The chain joins TRBV18 to TRBJ2-6, with D maybe TRBD1 (5 bases). Germline CDR1 KGHSH, CDR2 LQKENI. V gave up 2 bases and J gave up 1 base, with 6 bases separating them. The CDR3 is made up of 15 amino acids. DNA for the CDR3: TGTGCCAGCTCACCAGCAGGGTCTGGGGCCAACGTCCTGACTTTC. As protein: CASSPAGSGANVLTF. The full variable domain, rest sourced from reference TRBV18 and TRBJ2-6, is NAGVMQNPRHLVRRRGQEARLRCSPMKGHSHVYWYRQLPEEGLKFMVYLQKENIIDESGMPKERFSAEFPKEGPSILRIQQVVRGDSAAYFCASSPAGSGANVLTFGAGSRLTVL.

The V gene is TRBV5-1, the J gene TRBJ1-2, with 9 bases lining up with TRBD1. With V trimmed by 4 bases and J by 2 bases, 18 bases remained unmatched. CDR1 is SGHRS and CDR2 is YFSETQ in the germline V gene. The CDR3 loop spans 19 amino acids. The DNA of the CDR3 is TGCGCCAGCAGCCACGGTCCCACCGGGACAGGGTGGGCAAACTATGGCTACACCTTC. It specifies CASSHGPTGTGWANYGYTF.